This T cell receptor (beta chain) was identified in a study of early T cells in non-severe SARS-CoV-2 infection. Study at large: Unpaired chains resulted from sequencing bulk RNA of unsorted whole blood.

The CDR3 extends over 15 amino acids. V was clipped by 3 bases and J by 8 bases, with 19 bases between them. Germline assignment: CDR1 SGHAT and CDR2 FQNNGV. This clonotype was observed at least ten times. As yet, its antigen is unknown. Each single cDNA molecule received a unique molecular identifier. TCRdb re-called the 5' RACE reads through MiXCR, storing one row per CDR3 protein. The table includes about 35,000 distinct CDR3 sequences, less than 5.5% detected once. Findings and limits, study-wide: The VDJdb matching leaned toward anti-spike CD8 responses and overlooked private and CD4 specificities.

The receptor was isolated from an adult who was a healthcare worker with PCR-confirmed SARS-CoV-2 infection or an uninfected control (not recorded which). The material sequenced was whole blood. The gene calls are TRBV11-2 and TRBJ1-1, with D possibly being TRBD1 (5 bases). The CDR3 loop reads CASSFGRQTITEAFF. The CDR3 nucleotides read TGTGCCAGCAGCTTTGGGCGACAGACGATAACCGAAGCTTTCTTT.